The 28 T cell receptor beta chains below were found in one sample sequenced in a study of blood T cell repertoires in COVID-19. Data came from immunoSEQ multiplex PCR; TCRdb stores just in-frame clones and leaves some out. This table has about 190,000 clones, under 80% appearing once. The sample consisted of peripheral blood. Receptors originate from a man aged 50-60 years who had recovered from COVID-19.

The chain joins TRBV5-1 to TRBJ2-7, with a possible D match to TRBD2 (6 bases). V dropped 0 bases and J dropped 6 bases, with 13 bases sitting between them. The germline V gene has CDR1 SGHRS and CDR2 YFSETQ. The CDR3 runs 14 residues. The CDR3 loop reads CASSLDQPGVEQYF. The CDR3 DNA sequence: TGCGCCAGCAGCTTGGACCAGCCGGGAGTCGAGCAGTACTTC.

This chain links TRBV5-1 with TRBJ2-1, with 8 bases lining up with TRBD2. CDR3 length equals 17 residues. The germline V gene encodes CDR1 SGHRS and CDR2 YFSETQ. V lost 0 bases, J lost 4 bases, and 9 bases stayed unmatched. As DNA, the CDR3 is TGCGCCAGCAGCTTGGTCCCAGCGGGAGCTATGTACAATGAGCAGTTCTTC. It translates to CASSLVPAGAMYNEQFF.

CDR3 DNA sequence: TGTGCCAGCAGTGTCTCGGGAGGTCCGAACACCGGGGAGCTGTTTTTT. Translated: CASSVSGGPNTGELFF. The rearrangement joins TRBV6-1 to TRBJ2-2; 7 bases map to TRBD2. Trimming at V came to 4 bases and at J to 0 bases, leaving 5 bases not matched to a gene. The CDR3 has 16 residues. CDR1 and CDR2 (germline): MNHNS, SASEGT.

The chain joins TRBV25-1 to TRBJ2-1; TRBD2 aligns across 8 bases. This CDR3 has 18 amino acids. Germline trimming cut 0 bases from V and 1 base from J; bases unmatched to any gene: 8. Germline CDR1 is MGHDK and CDR2 is SYGVNS. CDR3 in amino acids: CASSEYRSGRGSYNEQFF. CDR3 bases: TGTGCCAGCAGTGAATATAGGAGCGGGAGAGGGTCCTACAATGAGCAGTTCTTC.

The chain combines TRBV7-9 with TRBJ2-7; no clear D gene. Trimming took 4 bases from V and 6 from J, leaving 16 bases between them. This CDR3 is built from 14 residues. Germline V gives CDR1 SEHNR, CDR2 FQNEAQ (reference sequence). CDR3 in DNA: TGTGCCAGCAGCTCCGGGTCCGGCTTCGGCGAGCAGTACTTC. Translated, it gives CASSSGSGFGEQYF.

This clone showed up just once. The chain combines TRBV7-9 with TRBJ2-7; the match to TRBD2 covers 9 bases. The CDR3 spans 15 residues. V was clipped by 5 bases and J by 5 bases; unmatched bases: 10. In germline, CDR1 is SEHNR, CDR2 FQNEAQ (reference sequence). CDR3 sequence: CASSLGSGRPNEQYF. The CDR3 nucleotides read TGTGCCAGCAGCCTAGGTAGCGGGAGACCCAACGAGCAGTACTTC.

This clone appeared a few times. CDR3 in amino acids: CASSERPGSTDTQYF. The CDR3 coding sequence is TGTGCCAGCAGTGAACGGCCAGGGAGCACAGATACGCAGTATTTT. This chain links TRBV6-1 with TRBJ2-3; D possibly corresponds to TRBD1 (5 bases). The CDR3 has 15 amino acids. Germline V gene data show CDR1 as MNHNS and CDR2 as SASEGT. Trimming took 2 bases from V and 0 from J, leaving 9 bases between them.

CDR3 coding DNA: TGTGCCAGTAGTCGGCGGGACTCCCGACGTTACGAGCAGTACTTC. The encoded protein is CASSRRDSRRYEQYF. This sequence joins TRBV19 and TRBJ2-7, with a weak D call TRBD2 (6 bases). Germline CDR1 and CDR2: LNHDA and SQIVND (reference sequence). Deletions cut 5 bases from V and 4 bases from J, with 18 bases between. The CDR3 length is 15 residues.

CDR3 sequence reads: CASSQVPGSGANVLTF. CDR3 nucleotide sequence: TGCGCCAGCAGCCAAGTCCCGGGCTCTGGGGCCAACGTCCTGACTTTC. The chain carries TRBV4-1 and TRBJ2-6; D call uncertain. The CDR3 loop spans 16 amino acids. V lost 1 base to trimming and J lost 0 bases, with 7 bases between them. Germline CDR1 reads MGHRA; CDR2 reads YSYEKL.

The chain uses TRBV2 and TRBJ2-1; 15 bases match TRBD2. V dropped 6 bases and J dropped 7; count of bases not matched to a gene: 4. Germline CDR1 reads SNHLY; CDR2 reads FYNNEI. The CDR3 spans 15 residues. The DNA for the CDR3 is TGTGCCAGCAGCGGACTAGCGGGAGGGCTAAATGAGCAGTTCTTC. Translation gives CASSGLAGGLNEQFF.

The chain carries TRBV11-3 and TRBJ2-1; TRBD1 might be the D (6 bases). V was trimmed by 5 bases and J by 5 bases, leaving 19 bases between them. Germline CDR1 is SGHNT and CDR2 is YENEEA. The CDR3 sequence is 16 residues long. CDR3 coding DNA: TGTGCCAGCAGCACCCGACAGGCACTGGACGACAATGAGCAGTTCTTC. It specifies CASSTRQALDDNEQFF.

The chain is built from TRBV9 and TRBJ2-1, with D possibly being TRBD2 (6 bases). V shed 3 bases and J shed 8 bases, with 18 bases lying between them. Germline CDR1 reads SGDLS; CDR2 reads YYNGEE. The CDR3 spans 15 residues. The CDR3 DNA reads as TGTGCCAGCAGCGGTCGACTAGAGAGGGTCGATGAGCAGTTCTTC. Translating it yields CASSGRLERVDEQFF.

This clone was counted a single time. The chain has TRBV12-3 or TRBV12-4 and TRBJ2-3; 7 bases are a match to TRBD2. V dropped 8 bases and J dropped 9; count of bases not matched to a gene: 8. CDR3 size: 12 residues. CDR3 sequence reads: CASAGGGVTQYF. In DNA, the CDR3 is TGTGCCAGCGCCGGGGGAGGGGTGACGCAGTATTTT.

The V call is TRBV19, the J call TRBJ1-2; possibly TRBD1 for D (5 bases). Germline V gives CDR1 LNHDA, CDR2 SQIVND (reference sequence). The CDR3 consists of 17 residues. Trimming shortened V by 3 bases and J by 3 bases, and 20 bases separated the two germline ends. The DNA of the CDR3 is TGTGCCAGTAGTATGTATCAGTCGGACACTCGGGACTATGGCTACACCTTC. It is translated as CASSMYQSDTRDYGYTF.

The chain couples TRBV7-2 to TRBJ1-2, with 7 bases aligning to TRBD1. Germline loops: CDR1 SGHTA, CDR2 FQGNSA. With 3 bases clipped from V and 4 bases from J, the junction kept 11 bases outside the gene matches. CDR3 length equals 16 residues. The CDR3 loop reads CASSLYGTASGYGYTF. CDR3 nucleotides: TGTGCCAGCAGCTTGTACGGGACAGCCTCAGGCTATGGCTACACCTTC.

The CDR3 spells CASTAEDEQFF. As DNA, the CDR3 is TGTGCCAGCACGGCTGAGGATGAGCAGTTCTTC. The chain uses TRBV12-3 or TRBV12-4 and TRBJ2-1; no clear D gene. The germline V and J ends were trimmed by 7 bases and 8 bases, with 9 bases remaining between them. The CDR3 has 11 amino acids.

The V and J genes are TRBV28 and TRBJ1-2; D gene uncertain. CDR1 MDHEN and CDR2 SYDVKM come from the germline V gene. V lost 5 bases and J 4 bases, leaving 8 bases between the germline ends. The CDR3 runs to 12 residues. The CDR3 nucleotides are TGTGCCAGCAGTATCTCCAGCTATGGCTACACCTTC. Translated: CASSISSYGYTF.

The V gene is TRBV6-2 or TRBV6-3, the J gene TRBJ2-1; no clear D gene. The V end lost 0 bases, the J end lost 6 bases, and 12 bases lay between the germline ends. CDR1 and CDR2 (germline): MNHEY, SVGEGT. The CDR3 length is 15 residues. The DNA of the CDR3 is TGTGCCAGCAGTTACTCGTCGCACTTACCCAATGAGCAGTTCTTC. Its translation is CASSYSSHLPNEQFF.

J is TRBJ1-2 and V is TRBV4-2, with D maybe TRBD1 (6 bases). The V end was cut by 2 bases, the J end by 0 bases, with 10 bases between. Germline V CDR1 and CDR2: LGHNA, YNFKEQ. CDR3 length equals 15 residues. CDR3 loop: CASSQYRVANYGYTF. CDR3 coding DNA: TGTGCCAGCAGCCAATACAGGGTGGCTAACTATGGCTACACCTTC.

The chain combines TRBV9 with TRBJ2-1; 11 bases agree with TRBD2. The germline V gene has CDR1 SGDLS and CDR2 YYNGEE. Trimming took 5 bases from V and 6 from J; bases not matched to a gene: 7. The CDR3 runs 15 residues. The DNA of the CDR3 is TGTGCCAGCAGACCGGGACTAGCGGAAGTCAATGAGCAGTTCTTC. It specifies CASRPGLAEVNEQFF.

In its sample, this clone was seen a few times. The chain couples TRBV6-5 to TRBJ2-5, with TRBD1 as a possible D gene (5 bases). Germline lookup yields CDR1 MNHEY and CDR2 SVGAGI. The CDR3 runs to 12 residues. V gave up 5 bases and J gave up 6 bases, with 10 bases separating them. CDR3: CASSQGWQTQYF. The CDR3 nucleotides are TGTGCCAGCAGTCAGGGTTGGCAGACCCAGTACTTC.

The chain couples TRBV20-1 to TRBJ2-7; possibly TRBD2 for D (6 bases). CDR3 length: 13 amino acids. Germline CDR1 and CDR2: DFQATT and SNEGSKA (reference sequence). Trimming took 3 bases from V and 3 from J, leaving 12 bases between them. The CDR3 loop reads CSASRGAYYEQYF. The CDR3 DNA reads as TGCAGTGCTAGTCGCGGGGCCTACTACGAGCAGTACTTC.

V gene TRBV19 combines with J gene TRBJ1-1; 8 bases match TRBD1. The V gene's germline CDR1 is LNHDA and CDR2 SQIVND (reference sequence). There are 14 residues in the CDR3. Trimming cost V 10 bases and J 5 bases; bases outside gene matches: 12. The CDR3 is CATSGQGAFTEAFF. In DNA form, the CDR3 reads TGTGCCACCTCTGGGCAGGGGGCATTTACTGAAGCTTTCTTT.

CDR3 protein: CASSLTSGRRSSYNEQFF. In DNA, the CDR3 is TGTGCCAGCTCACTGACTAGCGGGAGACGGAGCTCCTACAATGAGCAGTTCTTC. The chain employs TRBV18 and TRBJ2-1, with 12 bases fitting TRBD2. Germline CDR1 and CDR2: KGHSH and LQKENI. The CDR3 totals 18 residues. Trimming took 4 bases from V and 0 from J; bases not matched to a gene: 7.

The table lists this clone with a few counts. J is TRBJ1-1 and V is TRBV4-3; no firm D call. V lost 0 bases and J lost 0, with 8 bases in between. The CDR3 runs to 15 residues. Germline CDR1 LGHNA, CDR2 YSLEER. Here the CDR3 reads CASSQDGWLNTEAFF. The CDR3 DNA reads TGCGCCAGCAGCCAAGATGGTTGGCTGAACACTGAAGCTTTCTTT.

This rearrangement joins TRBV9 to TRBJ2-1, with TRBD2 identical over 12 bases. This CDR3 has 15 residues. Germline V lookup: CDR1 SGDLS, CDR2 YYNGEE. Trimming removed 4 bases from V and 6 bases from J; junction bases left unmatched: 5. The CDR3 DNA is TGTGCCAGCAGCCCGGGACTAGCGGGTTCCAATGAGCAGTTCTTC. Its protein is CASSPGLAGSNEQFF.

The V and J genes are TRBV7-9 and TRBJ1-4; D call uncertain. Trimming left V 4 bases short and J 4 bases short, with 4 bases between. Germline V gene sequence: CDR1 SEHNR, CDR2 FQNEAQ (reference sequence). The CDR3 contains 12 residues. The CDR3 spells CASSSSNEKLFF. The CDR3 bases are TGTGCCAGCAGCTCTAGTAATGAAAAACTGTTTTTT.

The chain links TRBV30 to TRBJ2-3, with 10 bases matching TRBD2. The CDR3 is 14 residues long. After removal of 4 bases from V and 4 bases from J, the junction contained 5 bases not matched to a gene. Germline V gene lookup returns CDR1 GTSNPN and CDR2 SVGIG (reference sequence). The CDR3 region has the DNA TGTGCCTGGACTAGCGGGAGTGGAGCAGATACGCAGTATTTT. It encodes CAWTSGSGADTQYF. The full variable domain, in which reference TRBV30 and TRBJ2-3 provide the parts outside the CDR3, is SQTIHQWPATLVQPVGSPLSLECTVEGTSNPNLYWYRQAAGRGLQLLFYSVGIGQISSEVPQNLSASRPQDRQFILSSKKLLLSDSGFYLCAWTSGSGADTQYFGPGTRLTVL.